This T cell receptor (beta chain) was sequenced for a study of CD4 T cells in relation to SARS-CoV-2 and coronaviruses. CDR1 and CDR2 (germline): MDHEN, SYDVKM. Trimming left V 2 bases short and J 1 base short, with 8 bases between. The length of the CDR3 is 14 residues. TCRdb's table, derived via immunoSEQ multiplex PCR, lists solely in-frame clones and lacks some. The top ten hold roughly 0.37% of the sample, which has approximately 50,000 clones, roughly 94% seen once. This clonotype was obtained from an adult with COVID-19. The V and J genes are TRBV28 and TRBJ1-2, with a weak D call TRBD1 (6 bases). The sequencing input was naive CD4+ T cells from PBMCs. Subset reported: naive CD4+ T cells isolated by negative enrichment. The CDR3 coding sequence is TGTGCCAGCAGTTTAGGGGGCAGTAACTATGGCTACACCTTC. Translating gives CASSLGGSNYGYTF.